The clone carrying this T cell receptor beta chain was observed a single time. Its antigen remains unidentified. These data come from a study of T cell responses to AZD1222 COVID-19 vaccine. Data came from immunoSEQ multiplex PCR; TCRdb stores just in-frame clones and leaves some out. The sample lists about 120,000 clones, roughly 90% seen once, with 14% to 15% in the top ten. Germline CDR1 is SNHLY and CDR2 is FYNNEI. The CDR3 length is 14 residues. V shed 3 bases and J 3 bases; nucleotides not matched to a gene: 1. Study-wide results and caveats: At baseline, seropositivity was found in only six or seven AZD1222 recipients. Every sample of the repertoires postdated the peak T cell response.

The sample consisted of peripheral blood, taken on day 0 of AZD1222 vaccination. The chain employs TRBV2 and TRBJ1-2; 10 nucleotides align to TRBD1. The sequence derives from an adult in good health. The CDR3 nucleotides are TGTGCCAGCAGTGAGACAGGGGGCTACTATGGCTACACCTTC. Its protein product is CASSETGGYYGYTF.